This entry lists 8 T cell receptor beta chains sequenced from one sample in a study of blood T cell repertoires in COVID-19. Sequencing used immunoSEQ multiplex PCR; TCRdb keeps in-frame clones, though not all of them. The sample shows approximately 280,000 clones, roughly 90% of them seen only once. Sample: peripheral blood. All receptors derive from a man in his forties or fifties with acute or convalescent COVID-19.

Only a few counts were recorded for this clone. A junction boundary mismatches the germline segment, possibly from a read error. The genes are TRBV3-1 (or the pseudogene TRBV3-2) and TRBJ2-6, with TRBD1 matching over 7 bases. The CDR3 runs to 12 residues. The germline gives CDR1 LGHDT, CDR2 YNNKEL (reference sequence). The CDR3 here is CASSHAGTATRF. CDR3 sequence (DNA): TGTGCCAGCAGCCACGCCGGGACAGCCACCCGGTTT.

The chain combines TRBV11-2 with TRBJ2-7; D remains unclear. V lost 5 bases, J lost 0 bases, and 11 bases lay in between. This CDR3 is built from 14 residues. CDR1 is SGHAT and CDR2 is FQNNGV in the germline V gene. As DNA, the CDR3 is TGTGCCAGCAGCGCCGACAATTACTCCTACGAGCAGTACTTC. Translation: CASSADNYSYEQYF.

The chain links TRBV5-1 to TRBJ1-3, with D tentatively TRBD1 (5 bases). Germline CDR1 is SGHRS and CDR2 is YFSETQ. Trimming cost V 4 bases and J 1 base, with 12 bases left between them. The CDR3 totals 15 residues. CDR3 sequence reads: CASSPLGGSGNTIYF. The CDR3 nucleotides are TGCGCCAGCAGCCCACTGGGGGGATCTGGAAACACCATATATTTT.

The V and J genes are TRBV19 and TRBJ1-6; D gene unclear. Germline V gene lookup returns CDR1 LNHDA and CDR2 SQIVND (reference sequence). The CDR3 length is 15 residues. The V end lost 8 bases, the J end lost 4 bases, and 15 bases lay between the germline ends. DNA for the CDR3: TGTGCCAGTCTCCCTACTCCGGGGTATAATTCACCCCTCCACTTT. This sequence encodes CASLPTPGYNSPLHF.

CDR3 protein: CASSGTGTSTEKLFF. The DNA for the CDR3 is TGCGCCAGCAGCGGCACCGGGACATCGACGGAAAAACTGTTTTTT. The chain couples TRBV5-1 to TRBJ1-4; weak D call: TRBD1 (6 bases). The V gene's germline CDR1 is SGHRS and CDR2 YFSETQ. V was shortened by 4 bases and J by 8 bases, with 18 bases between the two germline ends. The CDR3 runs to 15 residues.

This chain connects TRBV18 to TRBJ2-7; 11 bases fit TRBD1. The germline CDR1 and CDR2 sequences are KGHSH and LQKENI. The CDR3 consists of 15 residues. After removal of 3 bases from V and 6 bases from J, the junction contained 7 bases not matched to a gene. CDR3 residues: CASSPPGTGGSEQYF. DNA of the CDR3: TGTGCCAGCTCACCCCCCGGGACAGGGGGATCCGAGCAGTACTTC.

The V and J genes are TRBV5-6 and TRBJ2-7; D remains unclear. Per germline, CDR1 SGHDT and CDR2 YYEEEE. The ends were cut back, 2 bases at V and 5 bases at J, with 8 bases in the middle. This CDR3 has 12 residues. CDR3 nucleotide sequence: TGTGCCAGCAGCTTATGGCACAACGAGCAGTACTTC. It translates to CASSLWHNEQYF.

The chain uses TRBV9 and TRBJ1-1; 11 nucleotides match TRBD1. With V trimmed by 3 bases and J by 5 bases, 3 bases remained unmatched. Looked up from germline, CDR1 is SGDLS and CDR2 is YYNGEE. The CDR3 is made up of 14 amino acids. CDR3 sequence reads: CASSARDRGTEAFF. The CDR3 region has the DNA TGTGCCAGCAGCGCCCGGGACAGGGGGACTGAAGCTTTCTTT.